The 21 T cell receptor beta chains listed next were all sequenced from one sample in a study of T cell responses to AZD1222 COVID-19 vaccine. The table came from immunoSEQ multiplex PCR; TCRdb's copy has only in-frame clones and leaves some out. The table lists 100,000 to 150,000 clones, 89% of them singletons, with approximately 4.2% in the top ten. This sample comprised peripheral blood, obtained on day 0 of AZD1222 vaccination. These receptors originate from an adult in good health.

The J gene is TRBJ2-7, the V gene TRBV4-3, with D perhaps TRBD1 (6 bases). Trimming removed 6 bases from V and 1 base from J, with 13 bases in between. The CDR3 is 14 residues long. Per the germline V gene, CDR1 is LGHNA and CDR2 is YSLEER. The CDR3 DNA sequence: TGCGCCAGCAGTCAGGGGAGACAGTCCTACGAGCAGTACTTC. The encoded protein is CASSQGRQSYEQYF.

The chain combines TRBV5-1 with TRBJ1-1, with D hard to call. The length of the CDR3 is 15 residues. The germline CDR1 and CDR2 sequences are SGHRS and YFSETQ. Trimming left V 2 bases short and J 0 bases short, with 11 bases between. CDR3 DNA: TGCGCCAGCAGCTTAGGGAATTTCATGAACACTGAAGCTTTCTTT. Its translation is CASSLGNFMNTEAFF.

CDR3 DNA sequence: TGTGCCAGCAGTGTCGGGGGACAGATGTCCTACGAGCAGTACTTC. Translated, it gives CASSVGGQMSYEQYF. The chain employs TRBV28 and TRBJ2-7; perhaps TRBD1 as D (7 bases). This CDR3 is built from 15 residues. The V end was cut by 5 bases, the J end by 1 base, with 15 bases between. CDR1 MDHEN and CDR2 SYDVKM come from the germline V gene.

The V call is TRBV4-2, the J call TRBJ1-1; no clear D. V was shortened by 4 bases and J by 7 bases, with 16 bases between the two germline ends. This CDR3 has 14 amino acids. Germline CDR1 LGHNA, CDR2 YNFKEQ. The DNA of the CDR3 is TGTGCCAGCAGCCCGTCGCTGGGCCCGAATGAAGCTTTCTTT. This encodes CASSPSLGPNEAFF.

This clone was detected once. The V call is TRBV6-5, the J call TRBJ1-5; maybe TRBD1 (5 bases). The CDR3 loop spans 15 amino acids. Germline CDR1 and CDR2: MNHEY and SVGAGI. Trimming took 7 bases from V and 2 from J, leaving 15 bases between them. The CDR3 sequence: CASNSQGRGNQPQHF. CDR3 DNA sequence: TGTGCCAGCAACTCCCAGGGTCGGGGCAATCAGCCCCAGCATTTT.

The chain joins TRBV4-1 to TRBJ2-5; 10 positions agree with TRBD2. Germline lookup yields CDR1 MGHRA and CDR2 YSYEKL. V lost 1 base, J lost 7 bases, and 9 bases stayed unmatched. This CDR3 has 16 amino acids. DNA of the CDR3: TGCGCCAGCAGCCAAGGGTGGAGCGGGGGGGCTGGGACCCAGTACTTC. Translating gives CASSQGWSGGAGTQYF.

V gene TRBV5-4 combines with J gene TRBJ2-3, with 9 bases aligning to TRBD1. Germline V gene lookup returns CDR1 SGHNT and CDR2 YYREEE (reference sequence). The length of the CDR3 is 15 residues. V trimming: 3 bases; J trimming: 4 bases; junction bases outside the gene matches: 6. The DNA of the CDR3 is TGTGCCAGCAGCTCCGGGACAGGGTACCCAGATACGCAGTATTTT. Protein: CASSSGTGYPDTQYF. Filled out from reference TRBV5-4 and TRBJ2-3, the complete variable domain reads ETGVTQSPTHLIKTRGQQVTLRCSSQSGHNTVSWYQQALGQGPQFIFQYYREEENGRGNFPPRFSGLQFPNYSSELNVNALELDDSALYLCASSSGTGYPDTQYFGPGTRLTVL.

V gene TRBV6-5 combines with J gene TRBJ2-3; D is ambiguous. CDR3 length equals 15 residues. Trimming cost V 6 bases and J 2 bases, with 15 bases left between them. Germline V gives CDR1 MNHEY, CDR2 SVGAGI. CDR3: CASSPQFSYTDTQYF. CDR3 in DNA: TGTGCCAGCAGCCCACAGTTTTCCTACACAGATACGCAGTATTTT.

The rearrangement uses TRBV7-2 and TRBJ1-4; D is ambiguous. V was shortened by 5 bases and J by 6 bases, with 13 bases between the two germline ends. This CDR3 contains 14 residues. The germline V gene encodes CDR1 SGHTA and CDR2 FQGNSA. The CDR3 DNA reads TGTGCCAGCAGCCCAGGAGGGTGGGATGAAAAACTGTTTTTT. This translates into CASSPGGWDEKLFF.

The genes are TRBV19 and TRBJ1-4; D perhaps matches TRBD1 (6 bases). CDR1 and CDR2 from the germline V gene are LNHDA and SQIVND (reference sequence). Trimming removed 6 bases from V and 11 bases from J, with 10 bases in between. The CDR3 has 11 amino acids. CDR3 region: CASRGQFKLFF. The CDR3 coding sequence is TGTGCCAGTAGAGGACAGTTTAAACTGTTTTTT.

The CDR3 loop reads CAISRGQGSATNEKLFF. In DNA form, the CDR3 reads TGTGCCATCAGTCGGGGACAGGGGTCTGCAACTAATGAAAAACTGTTTTTT. J is TRBJ1-4 and V is TRBV10-3; TRBD1 aligns across 10 bases. The CDR3 has 17 residues. Losses at the gene ends were 5 bases for V and 0 bases for J; bases not matched to a gene: 6. The V gene's germline CDR1 is ENHRY and CDR2 SYGVKD.

The rearrangement links TRBV4-1 to TRBJ1-2; D not resolved. V was trimmed by 2 bases and J by 5 bases, leaving 12 bases between them. The germline V gene encodes CDR1 MGHRA and CDR2 YSYEKL. The CDR3 extends over 14 amino acids. The CDR3 DNA reads as TGCGCCAGCAGCCAACAGAGCCCGGGGTATGGCTACACCTTC. Encoded protein: CASSQQSPGYGYTF.

The chain links TRBV6-5 to TRBJ1-2; 9 bases match TRBD1. This CDR3 is built from 14 residues. Germline trimming cut 6 bases from V and 8 bases from J; bases unmatched to any gene: 10. Germline assignment: CDR1 MNHEY and CDR2 SVGAGI. This chain's CDR3 is CASRPGQGPRGYTF. DNA for the CDR3: TGTGCCAGCAGACCGGGACAGGGTCCCCGGGGCTACACCTTC.

This chain joins TRBV30 and TRBJ1-3; D unclear. Looked up from germline, CDR1 is GTSNPN and CDR2 is SVGIG (reference sequence). Trimming took off 2 bases at V and 0 bases at J, with 11 bases between the two ends. The CDR3 sequence is 15 residues long. CDR3 sequence reads: CAWSLRGASGNTIYF. The CDR3 DNA reads as TGTGCCTGGAGTCTTCGTGGAGCCTCTGGAAACACCATATATTTT.

The gene calls are TRBV21-1 and TRBJ2-1; the tabulated D call, TRBD2, remains unverified against the DNA. TRBV21-1 is marked as a pseudogene. The CDR3 sequence is 15 residues long. CDR3 region: CASSSPGGRENEQFF. CDR3 nucleotide sequence: TGTGCCAGCAGCAGCCCGGGGGGCCGGGAAAATGAGCAGTTCTTC.

The gene calls are TRBV5-8 and TRBJ2-7; no clear D gene. This CDR3 is 11 amino acids long. V gave up 1 base and J gave up 5 bases, with 4 bases separating them. Germline values: CDR1 SGHTS, CDR2 YDEGEE. For the CDR3, the DNA is TGTGCCAGCAGCTTGTCTCACGAGCAGTACTTC. This codes for CASSLSHEQYF.

J is TRBJ2-4 and V is TRBV7-2; D possibly corresponds to TRBD2 (7 bases). This CDR3 has 15 residues. Germline assignment: CDR1 SGHTA and CDR2 FQGNSA. Trimming took 2 bases from V and 9 from J, leaving 17 bases between them. DNA for the CDR3: TGTGCCAGCAGCTTAACTCTCCGGGGGGCTGTCATTCAGTACTTC. Translating it yields CASSLTLRGAVIQYF.

The V and J genes are TRBV12-3 or TRBV12-4 and TRBJ2-3; D gene ambiguous. V lost 3 bases and J 1 base, leaving 5 bases between the germline ends. There are 13 residues in the CDR3. The DNA of the CDR3 is TGTGCCAGCAGTTTCGTAGGCACAGATACGCAGTATTTT. It yields the protein CASSFVGTDTQYF.

This clone was picked up one time. The chain joins TRBV6-5 to TRBJ1-2; tentative D call: TRBD1 (5 bases). Germline V CDR1 and CDR2: MNHEY, SVGAGI. The ends were cut back, 2 bases at V and 2 bases at J, with 12 bases in the middle. This CDR3 region has 15 residues. The DNA of the CDR3 is TGTGCCAGCAGTTACGGTCAGGGACTGAACTATGGCTACACCTTC. Its translation is CASSYGQGLNYGYTF.

Comment on this clone: An end of the junction differs from the germline gene, which may be a read error. This sequence joins TRBV7-7 and TRBJ2-5; the match to TRBD1 covers 8 bases. CDR3 length: 15 amino acids. Germline V gene lookup returns CDR1 SSHAT and CDR2 FNYEAQ (reference sequence). The CDR3 DNA follows: TGTGCTAGCAGCTCCGGACAGGGTCGCTTTGAGACCCAGTACTTC. The encoded protein is CASSSGQGRFETQYF.

The gene calls are TRBV27 and TRBJ1-5; D is unclear. The length of the CDR3 is 15 residues. V gave up 10 bases and J gave up 0 bases, with 16 bases separating them. Looked up from germline, CDR1 is MNHEY and CDR2 is SMNVEV (reference sequence). The CDR3 DNA reads as TGTGCCACTTCCAGGCGCACCGTTAGCAATCAGCCCCAGCATTTT. This translates into CATSRRTVSNQPQHF.